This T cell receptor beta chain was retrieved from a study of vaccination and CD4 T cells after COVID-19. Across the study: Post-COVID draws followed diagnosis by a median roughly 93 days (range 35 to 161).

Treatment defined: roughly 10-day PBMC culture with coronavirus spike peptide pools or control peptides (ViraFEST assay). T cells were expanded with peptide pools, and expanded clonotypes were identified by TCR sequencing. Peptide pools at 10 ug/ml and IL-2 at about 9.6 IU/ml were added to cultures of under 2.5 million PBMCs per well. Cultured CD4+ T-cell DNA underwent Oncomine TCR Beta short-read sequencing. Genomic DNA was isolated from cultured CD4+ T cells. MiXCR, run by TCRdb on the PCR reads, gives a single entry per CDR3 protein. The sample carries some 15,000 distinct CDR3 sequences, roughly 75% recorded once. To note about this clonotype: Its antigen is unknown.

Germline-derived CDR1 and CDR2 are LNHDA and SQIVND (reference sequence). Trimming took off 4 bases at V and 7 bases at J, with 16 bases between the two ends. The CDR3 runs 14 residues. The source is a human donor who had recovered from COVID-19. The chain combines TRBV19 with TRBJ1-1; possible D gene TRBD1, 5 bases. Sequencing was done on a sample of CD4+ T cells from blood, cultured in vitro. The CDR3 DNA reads TGTGCCAGTAGTACCCACTTAGGGACGGGTGAAGCTTTCTTT. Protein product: CASSTHLGTGEAFF.